These T cell receptor beta chains were read from a single sample in a study of post-analysis software for immune sequencing data. TCRdb re-called the PCR reads with MiXCR, one entry per CDR3 protein. The sample holds 600,000 to 700,000 distinct CDR3 sequences, approximately 59% seen once. Sequenced: blood. These receptors were obtained from a girl aged 2 to 9 with multiple sclerosis. The CDR3 runs from the conserved cysteine through the conserved F or W. Each record gives: CDR3 protein, CDR3 DNA, clone size, J gene, D gene, V gene. A D gene is named only where the DNA matches it firmly. Size is stated for part of the rows, as once, few or many counts, or as a class when the clone is expanded.

CDR3aa: CASSLASTSHETQYF; CDR3nt: TGCGCCAGCAGCTTGGCCTCGACTAGCCACGAGACCCAGTACTTC; abundance: -; j_gene: TRBJ2-5; d_gene: TRBD2; v_gene: TRBV5-1
CDR3aa: CSAKDRELLDGYTF; CDR3nt: TGCAGTGCTAAGGACAGGGAACTATTGGATGGCTACACCTTC; abundance: -; j_gene: TRBJ1-2; d_gene: TRBD1; v_gene: TRBV20-1
CDR3aa: CASSLRPDRGPLHF; CDR3nt: TGTGCCAGCAGCTTAAGGCCCGACAGGGGGCCCCTCCACTTT; abundance: -; j_gene: TRBJ1-6; d_gene: TRBD1; v_gene: TRBV11-2
CDR3aa: CASSQELAGGPINEQFF; CDR3nt: TGCGCCAGCAGCCAAGAACTAGCGGGAGGGCCGATTAATGAGCAGTTCTTC; abundance: once; j_gene: TRBJ2-1; d_gene: TRBD2; v_gene: TRBV4-1
CDR3aa: CASSLNPGRANTDTQYF; CDR3nt: TGTGCCAGCAGCTTAAACCCCGGCAGGGCCAACACAGATACGCAGTATTTT; abundance: -; j_gene: TRBJ2-3; d_gene: -; v_gene: TRBV7-9
CDR3aa: CASSLIELGGGNYGYTF; CDR3nt: TGTGCCAGCAGCTTAATCGAGCTTGGGGGGGGAAACTATGGCTACACCTTC; abundance: -; j_gene: TRBJ1-2; d_gene: -; v_gene: TRBV7-8
CDR3aa: CASSVNAGGPETQYF; CDR3nt: TGTGCCAGCAGCGTCAATGCGGGGGGGCCGGAGACCCAGTACTTC; abundance: -; j_gene: TRBJ2-5; d_gene: TRBD2; v_gene: TRBV11-2
CDR3aa: CASSHGTGTFGYTF; CDR3nt: TGTGCCAGCAGCCACGGGACAGGGACTTTCGGCTACACCTTC; abundance: -; j_gene: TRBJ1-2; d_gene: TRBD1; v_gene: TRBV7-2
CDR3aa: CASSYSMIRHQQARLNTEAFF; CDR3nt: TGTGCCAGCAGTTACTCGATGATACGACACCAACAGGCCCGATTGAACACTGAAGCTTTCTTT; abundance: -; j_gene: TRBJ1-1; d_gene: -; v_gene: TRBV6-2/TRBV6-3
CDR3aa: CASSQDLGWREQETQYF; CDR3nt: TGTGCCAGCAGCCAAGATCTCGGGTGGCGGGAGCAAGAGACCCAGTACTTC; abundance: -; j_gene: TRBJ2-5; d_gene: TRBD2; v_gene: TRBV3-1
CDR3aa: CASRASREQYF; CDR3nt: TGTGCCAGCAGGGCTAGCCGCGAGCAGTACTTC; abundance: -; j_gene: TRBJ2-7; d_gene: -; v_gene: TRBV12-3/TRBV12-4
CDR3aa: CSVRGSGVFYNEQFF; CDR3nt: TGCAGCGTTAGAGGGAGCGGGGTTTTCTACAATGAGCAGTTCTTC; abundance: -; j_gene: TRBJ2-1; d_gene: TRBD2; v_gene: TRBV29-1
CDR3aa: CASKRTTNTGELFF; CDR3nt: TGTGCCAGCAAGAGGACCACGAACACCGGGGAGCTGTTTTTT; abundance: -; j_gene: TRBJ2-2; d_gene: -; v_gene: TRBV12-3/TRBV12-4
CDR3aa: CASSLEGSGSSYEQYF; CDR3nt: TGTGCCAGCAGCCTAGAGGGGAGCGGGAGTTCCTACGAGCAGTACTTC; abundance: few; j_gene: TRBJ2-7; d_gene: TRBD2; v_gene: TRBV12-3/TRBV12-4
CDR3aa: CASSFSGNTIYF; CDR3nt: TGTGCCAGCAGTTTCTCTGGAAACACCATATATTTT; abundance: -; j_gene: TRBJ1-3; d_gene: -; v_gene: TRBV12-3/TRBV12-4
CDR3aa: CASSQGDNQPQHF; CDR3nt: TGTGCCAGCTCACAGGGGGATAATCAGCCCCAGCATTTT; abundance: -; j_gene: TRBJ1-5; d_gene: -; v_gene: TRBV18
CDR3aa: CASSPGTGGAPNTGELFF; CDR3nt: TGCGCCAGCAGTCCCGGGACAGGGGGCGCCCCCAACACCGGGGAGCTGTTTTTT; abundance: -; j_gene: TRBJ2-2; d_gene: TRBD1; v_gene: TRBV5-1
CDR3aa: CASSPLPRTDTQYF; CDR3nt: TGTGCCAGCTCACCTTTGCCTAGAACGGATACGCAGTATTTT; abundance: -; j_gene: TRBJ2-3; d_gene: -; v_gene: TRBV18
CDR3aa: CASSFTGRGETQYF; CDR3nt: TGTGCCAGCAGCTTTACGGGGCGCGGAGAGACCCAGTACTTC; abundance: -; j_gene: TRBJ2-5; d_gene: -; v_gene: TRBV7-9
CDR3aa: CASSQKLDYITDTQYF; CDR3nt: TGTGCCAGCAGCCAAAAACTGGACTACATCACAGATACGCAGTATTTT; abundance: -; j_gene: TRBJ2-3; d_gene: -; v_gene: TRBV5-6
CDR3aa: CATSAPDRGLHGYTF; CDR3nt: TGTGCCACCAGTGCCCCGGACAGGGGTTTACATGGCTACACCTTC; abundance: -; j_gene: TRBJ1-2; d_gene: TRBD1; v_gene: TRBV24-1
CDR3aa: CASSPTGGAEQFF; CDR3nt: TGTGCCAGCAGCCCAACGGGTGGCGCTGAGCAGTTCTTC; abundance: few; j_gene: TRBJ2-1; d_gene: -; v_gene: TRBV6-6
CDR3aa: CASSYSGDYNEQFF; CDR3nt: TGTGCCAGCAGTTACAGCGGGGACTACAATGAGCAGTTCTTC; abundance: -; j_gene: TRBJ2-1; d_gene: TRBD2; v_gene: TRBV6-5
CDR3aa: CSAHKGLAGAPRAYNEQFF; CDR3nt: TGCAGTGCTCATAAAGGACTAGCGGGAGCTCCACGCGCATACAATGAGCAGTTCTTC; abundance: once; j_gene: TRBJ2-1; d_gene: TRBD2; v_gene: TRBV20-1
CDR3aa: CSASPGHSSETQYF; CDR3nt: TGCAGTGCCAGTCCGGGACACTCGTCTGAGACCCAGTACTTC; abundance: -; j_gene: TRBJ2-5; d_gene: -; v_gene: TRBV20-1
CDR3aa: CASSDDRGTSQNSPLHF; CDR3nt: TGTGCCAGCAGTGACGACAGGGGGACGAGTCAGAATTCACCCCTCCACTTT; abundance: -; j_gene: TRBJ1-6; d_gene: TRBD1; v_gene: TRBV27
CDR3aa: CASSAFGGTYNSPLHF; CDR3nt: TGTGCCAGCAGCGCCTTTGGGGGGACCTATAATTCACCCCTCCACTTT; abundance: -; j_gene: TRBJ1-6; d_gene: -; v_gene: TRBV7-2
CDR3aa: CASSPRPGDRVDSNPYEQYF; CDR3nt: TGTGCCAGCAGCCCCAGGCCTGGAGACAGGGTCGATTCGAATCCCTACGAGCAGTACTTC; abundance: -; j_gene: TRBJ2-7; d_gene: TRBD1; v_gene: TRBV7-2
CDR3aa: CASSTGKANNEQFF; CDR3nt: TGTGCCAGCAGCACCGGGAAAGCCAACAATGAGCAGTTCTTC; abundance: -; j_gene: TRBJ2-1; d_gene: -; v_gene: TRBV6-2/TRBV6-3
CDR3aa: CSARGTGGNIQYF; CDR3nt: TGCAGCGCCCGTGGGACAGGGGGCAACATTCAGTACTTC; abundance: few; j_gene: TRBJ2-4; d_gene: TRBD1; v_gene: TRBV29-1
CDR3aa: CASSLRRNTEAFF; CDR3nt: TGTGCCAGCAGCTTACGGCGGAACACTGAAGCTTTCTTT; abundance: -; j_gene: TRBJ1-1; d_gene: -; v_gene: TRBV13
CDR3aa: CASGLVQGLAKNIQYF; CDR3nt: TGTGCTAGTGGTTTGGTACAAGGACTAGCCAAAAACATTCAGTACTTC; abundance: -; j_gene: TRBJ2-4; d_gene: -; v_gene: TRBV12-5
CDR3aa: CSAPSKAGVYEQYF; CDR3nt: TGCAGTGCCCCCTCTAAGGCGGGAGTCTACGAGCAGTACTTC; abundance: -; j_gene: TRBJ2-7; d_gene: TRBD2; v_gene: TRBV20-1
CDR3aa: CASSLLYRQGVTYNEQYF; CDR3nt: TGTGCCAGCAGTTTACTCTACCGACAGGGTGTGACCTACAATGAGCAGTACTTC; abundance: -; j_gene: TRBJ2-7; d_gene: TRBD1; v_gene: TRBV12-3/TRBV12-4
CDR3aa: CASSGTAVNNEQFF; CDR3nt: TGCGCCAGCAGCGGCACAGCGGTCAACAATGAGCAGTTCTTC; abundance: -; j_gene: TRBJ2-1; d_gene: -; v_gene: TRBV5-1
CDR3aa: CASSPGQARNSPLHF; CDR3nt: TGTGCCAGCAGCCCTGGACAGGCACGTAATTCACCCCTCCACTTT; abundance: -; j_gene: TRBJ1-6; d_gene: TRBD1; v_gene: TRBV28
CDR3aa: CASSWQGSNEQFF; CDR3nt: TGCGCCAGCAGCTGGCAGGGAAGCAATGAGCAGTTCTTC; abundance: few; j_gene: TRBJ2-1; d_gene: -; v_gene: TRBV5-1
CDR3aa: CASSIFPGGQETQYF; CDR3nt: TGTGCCAGTTCCATCTTTCCGGGAGGCCAAGAGACCCAGTACTTC; abundance: -; j_gene: TRBJ2-5; d_gene: TRBD2; v_gene: TRBV19
CDR3aa: CSAQQGANEKLFF; CDR3nt: TGCAGCGCTCAACAGGGAGCTAATGAAAAACTGTTTTTT; abundance: -; j_gene: TRBJ1-4; d_gene: -; v_gene: TRBV29-1
CDR3aa: CASSGTSGRMYEQYF; CDR3nt: TGCGCCAGCAGCGGCACTAGCGGGAGGATGTACGAGCAGTACTTC; abundance: -; j_gene: TRBJ2-7; d_gene: TRBD2; v_gene: TRBV5-1
CDR3aa: CASRGTGGVADTQYF; CDR3nt: TGTGCCAGCAGAGGGACAGGGGGAGTTGCAGATACGCAGTATTTT; abundance: -; j_gene: TRBJ2-3; d_gene: TRBD1; v_gene: TRBV27
CDR3aa: CASSQITGGEDEKLFF; CDR3nt: TGCGCCAGCAGCCAAATTACAGGGGGGGAGGATGAAAAACTGTTTTTT; abundance: -; j_gene: TRBJ1-4; d_gene: TRBD1; v_gene: TRBV4-1
CDR3aa: CASSTGPPQFF; CDR3nt: TGTGCCAGCAGCACCGGCCCGCCGCAGTTCTTC; abundance: -; j_gene: TRBJ2-1; d_gene: -; v_gene: TRBV7-2
CDR3aa: CANQPGAITDTQYF; CDR3nt: TGTGCCAACCAACCAGGGGCGATCACAGATACGCAGTATTTT; abundance: -; j_gene: TRBJ2-3; d_gene: -; v_gene: TRBV2
CDR3aa: CSVVSIPGGAVTDTQYF; CDR3nt: TGCAGCGTTGTGAGCATACCCGGGGGGGCCGTTACAGATACGCAGTATTTT; abundance: -; j_gene: TRBJ2-3; d_gene: TRBD2; v_gene: TRBV29-1